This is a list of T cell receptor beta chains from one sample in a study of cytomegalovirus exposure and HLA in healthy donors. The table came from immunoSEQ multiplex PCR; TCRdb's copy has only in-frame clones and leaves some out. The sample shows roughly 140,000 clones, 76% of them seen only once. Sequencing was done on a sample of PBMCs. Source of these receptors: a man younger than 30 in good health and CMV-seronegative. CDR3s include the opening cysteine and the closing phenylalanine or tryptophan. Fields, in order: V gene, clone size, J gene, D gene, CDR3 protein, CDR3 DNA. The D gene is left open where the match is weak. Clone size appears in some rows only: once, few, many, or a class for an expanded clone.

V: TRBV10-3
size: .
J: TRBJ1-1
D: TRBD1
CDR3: CAIGGQPNTEAFF
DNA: TGTGCCATCGGGGGACAGCCGAACACTGAAGCTTTCTTT

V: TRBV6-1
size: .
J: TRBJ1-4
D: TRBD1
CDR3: CASSEYRGREKLFF
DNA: TGTGCCAGCAGTGAGTACAGGGGTCGGGAAAAACTGTTTTTT

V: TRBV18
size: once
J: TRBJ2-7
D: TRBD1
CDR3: CASSSSPGQGIYEQYF
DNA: TGTGCCAGCTCATCATCTCCGGGACAGGGGATCTACGAGCAGTACTTC

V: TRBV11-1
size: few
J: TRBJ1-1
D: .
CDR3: CASSFSRYPDTEAFF
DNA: TGTGCCAGCAGTTTCAGCAGGTATCCGGACACTGAAGCTTTCTTT

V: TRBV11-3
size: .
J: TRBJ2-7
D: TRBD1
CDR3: CASSLRGQGGYEQYF
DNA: TGTGCCAGCAGCTTAAGAGGACAGGGTGGCTACGAGCAGTACTTC

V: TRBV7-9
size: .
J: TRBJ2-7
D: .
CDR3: CASSTRDTVLLEQYF
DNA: TGTGCCAGCAGCACCCGGGACACCGTCCTCCTCGAGCAGTACTTC

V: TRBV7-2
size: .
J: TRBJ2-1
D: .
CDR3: CASSLSAGRFNEQFF
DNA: TGTGCCAGCAGCTTATCCGCAGGGAGGTTCAATGAGCAGTTCTTC

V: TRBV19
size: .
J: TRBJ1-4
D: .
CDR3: CASLKGGPEDEKLFF
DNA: TGTGCCAGTTTGAAGGGGGGGCCGGAGGATGAAAAACTGTTTTTT

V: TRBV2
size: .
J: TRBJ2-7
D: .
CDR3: CATKQGYEQYF
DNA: TGTGCCACAAAACAGGGCTACGAGCAGTACTTC

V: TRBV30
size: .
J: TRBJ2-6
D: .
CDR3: CASLTQGRGANVLTF
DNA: TGTGCCTCGCTGACCCAGGGGAGAGGGGCCAACGTCCTGACTTTC

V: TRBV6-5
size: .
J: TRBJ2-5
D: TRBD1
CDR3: CASSYTGTGGAKQYF
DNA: TGTGCCAGCAGTTATACTGGGACAGGGGGTGCGAAGCAGTACTTC

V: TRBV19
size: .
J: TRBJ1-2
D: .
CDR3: CASTEDSYGYTF
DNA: TGTGCCAGTACCGAGGATTCCTATGGCTACACCTTC

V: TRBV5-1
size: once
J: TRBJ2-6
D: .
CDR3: CASSLTGTGANVLTF
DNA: TGCGCCAGCAGCTTGACAGGGACCGGGGCCAACGTCCTGACTTTC

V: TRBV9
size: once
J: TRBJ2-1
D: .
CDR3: CASSVWSGEYNEQFF
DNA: TGTGCCAGCAGCGTATGGTCAGGCGAGTACAATGAGCAGTTCTTC

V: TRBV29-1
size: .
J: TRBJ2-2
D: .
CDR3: CSAQPNTGELFF
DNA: TGCAGCGCACAGCCGAACACCGGGGAGCTGTTTTTT